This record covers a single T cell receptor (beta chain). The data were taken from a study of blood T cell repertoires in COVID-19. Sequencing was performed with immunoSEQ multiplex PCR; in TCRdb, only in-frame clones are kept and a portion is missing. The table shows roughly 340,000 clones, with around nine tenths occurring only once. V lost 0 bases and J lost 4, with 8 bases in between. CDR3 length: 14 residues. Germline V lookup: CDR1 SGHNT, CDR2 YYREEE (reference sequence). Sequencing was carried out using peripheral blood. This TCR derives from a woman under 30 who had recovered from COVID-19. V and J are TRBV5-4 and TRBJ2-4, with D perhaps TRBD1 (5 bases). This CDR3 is CASSLAQVKNIQYF. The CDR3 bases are TGTGCCAGCAGCTTGGCACAGGTTAAAAACATTCAGTACTTC.